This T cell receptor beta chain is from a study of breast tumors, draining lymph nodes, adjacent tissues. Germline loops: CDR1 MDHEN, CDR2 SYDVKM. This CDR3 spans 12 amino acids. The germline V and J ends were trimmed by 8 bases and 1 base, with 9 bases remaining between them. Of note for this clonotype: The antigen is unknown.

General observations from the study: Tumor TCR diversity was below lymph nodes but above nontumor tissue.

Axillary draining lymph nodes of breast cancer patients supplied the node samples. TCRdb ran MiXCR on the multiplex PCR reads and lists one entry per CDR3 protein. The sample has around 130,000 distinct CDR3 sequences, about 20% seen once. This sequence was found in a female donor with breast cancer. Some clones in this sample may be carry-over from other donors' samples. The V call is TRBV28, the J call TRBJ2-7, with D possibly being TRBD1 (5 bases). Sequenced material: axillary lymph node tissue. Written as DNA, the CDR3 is TGTGCCAGCGGCAGGGTGTCCTACGAGCAGTACTTC. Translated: CASGRVSYEQYF.